This T cell receptor (beta chain) was recorded in a study of shared clonotypes between healthy human individuals. The table came from immunoSEQ multiplex PCR; TCRdb's copy has only in-frame clones and leaves some out. The sample lists roughly 1 million clones; around 74% were seen once. As regards this clone: The same CDR3 also results from other DNA sequences found in this sample.

This receptor was taken from a man younger than 35 in good health. Sequencing was done on a sample of memory CD4+ T cells sorted from blood. Stated subset: CD45RA-negative fraction.

The CDR3 bases are TGTGCCACCAGCAGAGATCCCGGAGATACGCAGTATTTT. It yields the protein CATSRDPGDTQYF. The chain joins TRBV15 to TRBJ2-3, with D hard to call. The CDR3 is 13 residues long. Germline V lookup: CDR1 LNHNV, CDR2 YYDKDF (reference sequence). Trimming pared 0 bases from V and 5 bases from J, leaving 6 bases between.